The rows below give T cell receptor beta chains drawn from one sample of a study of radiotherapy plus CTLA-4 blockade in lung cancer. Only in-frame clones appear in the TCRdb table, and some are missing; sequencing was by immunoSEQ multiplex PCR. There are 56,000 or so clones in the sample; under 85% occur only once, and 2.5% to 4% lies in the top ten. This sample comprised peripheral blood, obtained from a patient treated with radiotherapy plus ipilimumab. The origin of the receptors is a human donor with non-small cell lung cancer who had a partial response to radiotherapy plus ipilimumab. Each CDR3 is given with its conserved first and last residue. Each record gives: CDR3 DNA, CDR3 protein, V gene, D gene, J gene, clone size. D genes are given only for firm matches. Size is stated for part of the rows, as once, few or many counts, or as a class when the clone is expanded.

TGTGCCAGCAGTTTAAGGCCCGGGGGACTTAGCAATCAGCCCCAGCATTTT,CASSLRPGGLSNQPQHF,TRBV28,NA,TRBJ1-5,NA
TGTGCCAGCAGCGTAGCTTTCGGTGACTATCAAGAGACCCAGTACTTC,CASSVAFGDYQETQYF,TRBV9,NA,TRBJ2-5,NA
TGTGCCAGCAAGCAATCCCAGGGGGCCTCTGAAAAACTGTTTTTT,CASKQSQGASEKLFF,TRBV6-1,TRBD1,TRBJ1-4,few
TGTGCCAGTACCGACAGGAAGAGCTCTGGAAACACCATATATTTT,CASTDRKSSGNTIYF,TRBV19,NA,TRBJ1-3,few
TGCGCCAGCAGCTCTGGGCCTTCCAACTGGAACACTGAAGCTTTCTTT,CASSSGPSNWNTEAFF,TRBV5-1,NA,TRBJ1-1,few
TGTGCCAGCAGTTCTGGGGGGAAAGCTTTCTTT,CASSSGGKAFF,TRBV6-5,NA,TRBJ1-1,few
TGCAGCGTTGATTCCGGGACAGGGAGACGGGATGGCTACACCTTC,CSVDSGTGRRDGYTF,TRBV29-1,TRBD1,TRBJ1-2,few
TGTGCCAGCAGTTCCCGGGGAGCGGGGTACAATGAGCAGTTCTTC,CASSSRGAGYNEQFF,TRBV28,TRBD2,TRBJ2-1,few
TGTGCCAGCAGAAGACAGGGGTACGAGCAGTACTTC,CASRRQGYEQYF,TRBV28,TRBD1,TRBJ2-7,NA
TGTGCCAGCAGTTACCAGGGTAGTGCTGAAGCTTTCTTT,CASSYQGSAEAFF,TRBV6-6,NA,TRBJ1-1,NA
TGTGCCAGTAGTATTAGGAACACTGAAGCTTTCTTT,CASSIRNTEAFF,TRBV19,NA,TRBJ1-1,NA
TGTGCCAGTATCTTCAATGAGCAGTTCTTC,CASIFNEQFF,TRBV2,NA,TRBJ2-1,NA
TGTGCCAGCAGTTATATCCGTGGGGACAGGGCCTACGAGCAGTACTTC,CASSYIRGDRAYEQYF,TRBV6-6,TRBD1,TRBJ2-7,NA
TGTGCCAGCAGCGTAGAACTAGCGGTTAGCACAGATACGCAGTATTTT,CASSVELAVSTDTQYF,TRBV9,TRBD2,TRBJ2-3,few
TGCGCCAGCAGCCAAGATCTCAGGGCAGGGAACGGTGGCTACACCTTC,CASSQDLRAGNGGYTF,TRBV4-1,NA,TRBJ1-2,NA
TGTGCCAGCAGGGACCAGGGATCTCTCGTGTGGCAGTTCTTC,CASRDQGSLVWQFF,TRBV5-4,NA,TRBJ2-1,NA
TGTGCCAGCAACCGGGCCAGGGGTTATCAGCCCCAGCATTTT,CASNRARGYQPQHF,TRBV6-1,NA,TRBJ1-5,NA
TGTGCCAGCAGTCCCGACAGGACGTATGGCTACACCTTC,CASSPDRTYGYTF,TRBV5-6,NA,TRBJ1-2,few
TGTGCCAGCAGCTTGGGAGGATCGTACAATGAGCAGTTCTTC,CASSLGGSYNEQFF,TRBV7-3,NA,TRBJ2-1,NA
TGTGCCAGCAGCGCAGCCACCACCGGGACAAGCACTGAAGCTTTCTTT,CASSAATTGTSTEAFF,TRBV5-4,NA,TRBJ1-1,NA
TGTGCCACCCAAGGACAGGGCGAGACGATGAACACTGAAGCTTTCTTT,CATQGQGETMNTEAFF,TRBV2,TRBD1,TRBJ1-1,NA
TGTGCCAGCAGCAACGACAGGGGCCAAAACATTCAGTACTTC,CASSNDRGQNIQYF,TRBV5-6,TRBD1,TRBJ2-4,NA
TGCAGCGTCGAGGACAGGGGGCGGTTCTCTGGCTACACCTTC,CSVEDRGRFSGYTF,TRBV29-1,TRBD1,TRBJ1-2,NA
TGCGCCAGCAGCCCCCTGGGACTAGCGGGGCCCCAAGAGACCCAGTACTTC,CASSPLGLAGPQETQYF,TRBV4-1,TRBD2,TRBJ2-5,NA
TGTGCCAGCAGACCTGCGACAGGCCCCTACGAGCAGTACTTC,CASRPATGPYEQYF,TRBV2,NA,TRBJ2-7,NA
TGCGCCAGCAGCTTGGTAAGTGGAGACACTGAAGCTTTCTTT,CASSLVSGDTEAFF,TRBV5-1,NA,TRBJ1-1,NA
TGTGCCAGCAGCATCTATAGCGGGGGTGTCTCTGGGGCCAACGTCCTGACTTTC,CASSIYSGGVSGANVLTF,TRBV7-3,TRBD2,TRBJ2-6,few
TGTGCCAGCAGTAAGACCGGGACAGGGGTGGACATTCAGTACTTC,CASSKTGTGVDIQYF,TRBV6-1,TRBD1,TRBJ2-4,few
TGCGCCAGCAGCTTGGACTTAACAGATACGCAGTATTTT,CASSLDLTDTQYF,TRBV5-1,NA,TRBJ2-3,NA
TGTGCCAGCAGCCAAGGGGAGGGACAGGGGGCGGTGGAGCAGTACTTC,CASSQGEGQGAVEQYF,TRBV4-2,TRBD1,TRBJ2-7,NA
TGTGCCAGCAGTTTATACGGAGCCTACAATGAGCAGTTCTTC,CASSLYGAYNEQFF,TRBV27,NA,TRBJ2-1,NA
TGTGCCAGCAGTGACCCGGGACAGGGAGAAAAACTGTTTTTT,CASSDPGQGEKLFF,TRBV6-6,TRBD1,TRBJ1-4,NA
TGTGCCTCGGATACTAGCGGGGTCATTGGGGAGACCCAGTACTTC,CASDTSGVIGETQYF,TRBV30,TRBD2,TRBJ2-5,once
TGTGCCAGCTCCAGCCGCGCGGGGGGGCCCGGCACAGATACGCAGTATTTT,CASSSRAGGPGTDTQYF,TRBV21-1,NA,TRBJ2-3,NA
TGCGCCAGCAGCCCTCGGGACTCCTACGAGCAGTACTTC,CASSPRDSYEQYF,TRBV4-1,NA,TRBJ2-7,few
TGTGCCAGTAGCCCAGCGGCGGTGGGGAGCAATCAGCCCCAGCATTTT,CASSPAAVGSNQPQHF,TRBV19,NA,TRBJ1-5,NA
TGTGCCAGCAGTGGACAGGGCTTCTACGAGCAGTACTTC,CASSGQGFYEQYF,TRBV6-5,TRBD1,TRBJ2-7,NA
TGTGCCAGCAGCTTAGTAGTAGCGGGGGGAATGAACACCGGGGAGCTGTTTTTT,CASSLVVAGGMNTGELFF,TRBV7-8,TRBD2,TRBJ2-2,NA
TGTGCCAGCAGTACAGGGATATCGGAAAAACTGTTTTTT,CASSTGISEKLFF,TRBV6-1,NA,TRBJ1-4,once
TGTGCCAGTAGTCTCCTACGGGACAGGGGAGGTGGTCAGCCCCAGCATTTT,CASSLLRDRGGGQPQHF,TRBV19,TRBD1,TRBJ1-5,few
TGCGCCAGCAGCCAAGAAGGAGACAGGAGCACCGGGGAGCTGTTTTTT,CASSQEGDRSTGELFF,TRBV4-1,NA,TRBJ2-2,NA
TGTGCCAGCAGCTCTCCGGGACTAGCGCTGGAGAATGAGCAGTTCTTC,CASSSPGLALENEQFF,TRBV11-2,TRBD2,TRBJ2-1,NA